Listed here are 26 T cell receptor beta chains from one sample, sequenced in a study of blood T cell repertoires in COVID-19. Here immunoSEQ multiplex PCR was the method, and the copy in TCRdb shows in-frame clones only, minus some. The sample carries under 300,000 clones, around 90% recorded once. Sequenced input: peripheral blood. These receptors were taken from a woman aged 55-70 years with COVID-19, enrolled during active disease.

Only one count was recorded for this clone. The V gene is TRBV5-4, the J gene TRBJ2-5; 7 bases line up with TRBD1. Per germline, CDR1 SGHNT and CDR2 YYREEE (reference sequence). V lost 2 bases, J lost 5 bases, and 9 bases stayed unmatched. The CDR3 contains 15 residues. In DNA, the CDR3 is TGTGCCAGCAGCTTACAGGGGCGGATGGAGGAGACCCAGTACTTC. The encoded protein is CASSLQGRMEETQYF.

The chain couples TRBV27 to TRBJ1-5; 8 bases fit TRBD1. Losses at the gene ends were 7 bases for V and 3 bases for J; bases not matched to a gene: 8. CDR1 and CDR2 (germline): MNHEY, SMNVEV (reference sequence). The length of the CDR3 is 15 residues. In nucleotides, the CDR3 is TGTGCCAGCAAAACACAGGGGGGTTTCAATCAGCCCCAGCATTTT. As protein: CASKTQGGFNQPQHF.

This chain connects TRBV7-6 to TRBJ2-1; 11 bases are shared with TRBD2. The CDR3 extends over 16 amino acids. Unmatched junction bases numbered 5, after V lost 2 bases and J lost 5 bases. Germline V gene sequence: CDR1 SGHVS, CDR2 FNYEAQ. DNA for the CDR3: TGTGCCAGCAGCTTAATTAGCGGGGGGGCCAACAATGAGCAGTTCTTC. Encoded protein: CASSLISGGANNEQFF.

This clone was seen a few times. This chain connects TRBV6-5 to TRBJ1-4; TRBD1 matches at 8 bases. The germline V gene encodes CDR1 MNHEY and CDR2 SVGAGI. V lost 0 bases, J lost 5 bases, and 2 bases stayed unmatched. The CDR3 has 15 amino acids. This CDR3 reads CASSYSSGGNEKLFF. In DNA, the CDR3 is TGTGCCAGCAGTTACTCGTCAGGGGGCAATGAAAAACTGTTTTTT.

The rearrangement uses TRBV4-3 and TRBJ2-7; TRBD1 matches at 7 bases. Germline CDR1 LGHNA, CDR2 YSLEER. V lost 1 base to trimming and J lost 1 base; unmatched junction nucleotides: 7. The CDR3 is 16 amino acids. CDR3 coding DNA: TGCGCCAGCAGCCAAGGGACAGGAGAGAGGTCCTACGAGCAGTACTTC. Translating it yields CASSQGTGERSYEQYF.

The V call is TRBV3-1 (or the pseudogene TRBV3-2), the J call TRBJ1-3; D gene unclear. In germline, CDR1 is LGHDT, CDR2 YNNKEL (reference sequence). There are 13 residues in the CDR3. Trimming cost V 4 bases and J 8 bases, with 12 bases left between them. CDR3 amino acids: CASSPRAGDTIYF. The CDR3 DNA reads TGTGCCAGCAGCCCGCGGGCAGGAGACACCATATATTTT.

The gene calls are TRBV19 and TRBJ1-5; D is unresolved. V dropped 2 bases and J dropped 1 base, with 15 bases sitting between them. The CDR3 runs to 17 residues. Germline CDR1 reads LNHDA; CDR2 reads SQIVND (reference sequence). CDR3 DNA sequence: TGTGCCAGTAGTATAATGGCCGCCCGAACGAGCAATCAGCCCCAGCATTTT. It codes for CASSIMAARTSNQPQHF.

The chain links TRBV5-6 to TRBJ1-6; D unresolved. The CDR3 is 12 residues long. Germline CDR1 reads SGHDT; CDR2 reads YYEEEE. Trimming took 2 bases from V and 9 from J, leaving 6 bases between them. CDR3 protein: CASSFGPSPLHF. DNA of the CDR3: TGTGCCAGCAGCTTTGGGCCTTCACCCCTCCACTTT.

The V and J genes are TRBV9 and TRBJ2-1; D may be TRBD1 (6 bases). CDR3 length: 13 residues. Germline CDR1 reads SGDLS; CDR2 reads YYNGEE. V lost 5 bases to trimming and J lost 4 bases, with 10 bases between them. This CDR3 is CASRAGAYNEQFF. The CDR3 DNA sequence: TGTGCCAGCAGGGCAGGGGCGTACAATGAGCAGTTCTTC.

The chain combines TRBV18 with TRBJ1-2, with a possible D match to TRBD1 (5 bases). Looked up from germline, CDR1 is KGHSH and CDR2 is LQKENI. V lost 1 base, J lost 4 bases, and 16 bases lay in between. CDR3 length: 16 residues. The CDR3 bases are TGTGCCAGCTCACCACAAACAGACAGTCGTCCCTATGGCTACACCTTC. This encodes CASSPQTDSRPYGYTF.

The chain has TRBV19 and TRBJ1-1; D is unclear. The length of the CDR3 is 14 residues. Between the trimmed V and J ends, which lost 3 bases and 0 bases, there was a span of 8 bases. Germline V gene lookup returns CDR1 LNHDA and CDR2 SQIVND (reference sequence). The CDR3 DNA follows: TGTGCCAGTAGTATTATAAATATGAACACTGAAGCTTTCTTT. It translates to CASSIINMNTEAFF. Variable domain in full (rest from reference TRBV19 and TRBJ1-1): DGGITQSPKYLFRKEGQNVTLSCEQNLNHDAMYWYRQDPGQGLRLIYYSQIVNDFQKGDIAEGYSVSREKKESFPLTVTSAQKNPTAFYLCASSIINMNTEAFFGQGTRLTVV.

This chain links TRBV7-9 with TRBJ1-1, with D possibly being TRBD1 (5 bases). The CDR3 runs 14 residues. Germline V gene data show CDR1 as SEHNR and CDR2 as FQNEAQ (reference sequence). V lost 2 bases and J lost 0, with 7 bases in between. The CDR3 nucleotides read TGTGCCAGCAGCTTAAGGACACTGAACACTGAAGCTTTCTTT. Amino acids: CASSLRTLNTEAFF.

The chain has TRBV27 and TRBJ2-1, with 10 bases lining up with TRBD1. The trim removed 8 bases at V and 7 bases at J, leaving 11 bases unmatched. Germline V lookup: CDR1 MNHEY, CDR2 SMNVEV (reference sequence). The CDR3 is 15 amino acids. CDR3 coding DNA: TGTGCCAGCGCCCAGACAGGGGGCGTCTGGAATGAGCAGTTCTTC. This sequence encodes CASAQTGGVWNEQFF.

The chain joins TRBV5-1 to TRBJ1-1; 7 bases agree with TRBD1. The germline CDR1 and CDR2 sequences are SGHRS and YFSETQ. Trimming at V came to 0 bases and at J to 0 bases, leaving 11 bases not matched to a gene. This CDR3 spans 18 amino acids. CDR3 region: CASSLAEAGGNMNTEAFF. The CDR3 DNA follows: TGCGCCAGCAGCTTGGCCGAGGCAGGGGGAAACATGAACACTGAAGCTTTCTTT.

The V gene is TRBV5-4, the J gene TRBJ2-7; 8 positions agree with TRBD2. The V gene end was trimmed by 2 bases and the J gene end by 5 bases; junction bases not matched to a gene: 6. The CDR3 runs 14 residues. Germline-derived CDR1 and CDR2 are SGHNT and YYREEE (reference sequence). The CDR3 DNA reads TGTGCCAGCAGCTTCGCGGGGGGCCACCACGAGCAGTACTTC. Translated, it gives CASSFAGGHHEQYF.

CDR3 coding DNA: TGCAGCGTTGATACTAGCGGGCGCACAGATACGCAGTATTTT. Protein sequence: CSVDTSGRTDTQYF. The chain recombines TRBV29-1 with TRBJ2-3; 9 positions match TRBD2. Trimming at V came to 3 bases and at J to 1 base, leaving 2 bases not matched to a gene. The CDR3 covers 14 residues. Germline V gene sequence: CDR1 SQVTM, CDR2 ANQGSEA.

V usage is TRBV6-2 or TRBV6-3 and J usage is TRBJ1-5; a weak D match, TRBD1 (6 bases). Trimming took 0 bases from V and 3 from J, leaving 12 bases between them. In germline, CDR1 is MNHEY, CDR2 SVGEGT. The length of the CDR3 is 16 residues. The CDR3 reads CASSYSDRYYNQPQHF. Written as DNA, the CDR3 is TGTGCCAGCAGTTACTCCGACAGGTATTACAATCAGCCCCAGCATTTT.

The chain links TRBV2 to TRBJ2-1; D is uncertain. The V gene's germline CDR1 is SNHLY and CDR2 FYNNEI. CDR3 length: 12 amino acids. V lost 8 bases and J lost 11, with 16 bases in between. Here the CDR3 reads CASDSLLLKQFF. CDR3 bases: TGTGCCAGCGACTCCCTACTCCTGAAGCAGTTCTTC. Supplemented by reference TRBV2 and TRBJ2-1, the full variable domain reads EPEVTQTPSHQVTQMGQEVILRCVPISNHLYFYWYRQILGQKVEFLVSFYNNEISEKSEIFDDQFSVERPDGSNFTLKIRSTKLEDSAMYFCASDSLLLKQFFGPGTRLTVL.

The chain recombines TRBV27 with TRBJ1-6; D is perhaps TRBD1 (6 bases). V dropped 0 bases and J dropped 6 bases, with 9 bases sitting between them. CDR3 length equals 15 residues. Germline-derived CDR1 and CDR2 are MNHEY and SMNVEV (reference sequence). The CDR3 reads CASSLSQGVNSPLHF. CDR3 bases: TGTGCCAGCAGTTTATCACAGGGAGTTAATTCACCCCTCCACTTT.

This chain links TRBV19 with TRBJ1-2; no clear D. The V end lost 2 bases, the J end lost 4 bases, and 17 bases lay between the germline ends. CDR1 LNHDA and CDR2 SQIVND come from the germline V gene (reference sequence). The length of the CDR3 is 16 residues. CDR3 region: CASSIFVSTDLYGYTF. The CDR3, as DNA: TGTGCCAGTAGTATATTTGTCTCGACTGATCTCTATGGCTACACCTTC.

This clone was seen just once. V is TRBV14 and J is TRBJ2-2; 7 bases align to TRBD1. Germline-derived CDR1 and CDR2 are SGHDN and FVKESK. Trimming at V came to 4 bases and at J to 6 bases, leaving 5 bases not matched to a gene. The CDR3 has 14 amino acids. In DNA form, the CDR3 reads TGTGCCAGCAGCCTGAACAGGGGCTCCGGGGAGCTGTTTTTT. This translates into CASSLNRGSGELFF.

This clone was seen once. This chain connects TRBV3-1 (or the pseudogene TRBV3-2) to TRBJ2-7, with a possible D match to TRBD1 (6 bases). Germline V lookup: CDR1 LGHDT, CDR2 YNNKEL (reference sequence). The V end was cut by 1 base, the J end by 3 bases, with 10 bases between. There are 14 residues in the CDR3. DNA for the CDR3: TGTGCCAGCAGCCAAGGACAGGTCATCTACGAGCAGTACTTC. Protein sequence: CASSQGQVIYEQYF.

V usage is TRBV7-9 and J usage is TRBJ2-5, with TRBD2 matching over 10 bases. The junction had 16 bases not matched to a gene; V was cut back by 4 bases and J by 2 bases. The V gene's germline CDR1 is SEHNR and CDR2 FQNEAQ (reference sequence). The CDR3 totals 19 residues. CDR3 coding DNA: TGTGCCAGCAGCTCATCAACTAAAGTAGCGGGGGGCGGGCAAGAGACCCAGTACTTC. Protein sequence: CASSSSTKVAGGGQETQYF. Drawing the rest from reference TRBV7-9 and TRBJ2-5, the complete variable domain is DTGVSQNPRHKITKRGQNVTFRCDPISEHNRLYWYRQTLGQGPEFLTYFQNEAQLEKSRLLSDRFSAERPKGSFSTLEIQRTEQGDSAMYLCASSSSTKVAGGGQETQYFGPGTRLLVL.

The chain joins TRBV7-8 to TRBJ1-2; 7 bases are a match to TRBD1. The V and J ends lost 3 bases and 5 bases, in that order; junction bases with no gene match: 6. The CDR3 loop spans 14 amino acids. Germline V CDR1 and CDR2: SGHVS, FQNEAQ. The CDR3 nucleotides are TGTGCCAGCAGCTTTAGGGACAGCCCATATGGCTACACCTTC. It codes for CASSFRDSPYGYTF.

V and J are TRBV7-8 and TRBJ1-1; 8 nucleotides align to TRBD1. This CDR3 contains 17 residues. Per the germline V gene, CDR1 is SGHVS and CDR2 is FQNEAQ. The V gene end was trimmed by 5 bases and the J gene end by 7 bases; junction bases not matched to a gene: 18. The CDR3 nucleotides are TGTGCCAGCAGCCCGGCCGGGACAGGAACTATAATTCTTGAAGCTTTCTTT. This encodes CASSPAGTGTIILEAFF.

The chain uses TRBV2 and TRBJ1-1; 7 bases align to TRBD1. V gave up 6 bases and J gave up 7 bases; unmatched junction bases: 8. This CDR3 is built from 13 residues. CDR1 and CDR2 (germline): SNHLY, FYNNEI. The CDR3 sequence: CASSIDRASEAFF. The CDR3 DNA follows: TGTGCCAGCAGCATAGACAGGGCGAGTGAAGCTTTCTTT.